This T cell receptor beta chain was sequenced for a study of cytomegalovirus exposure and HLA in healthy donors. The CDR3 spans 20 residues. J was trimmed by 3 bases and V by 0 bases; bases with no gene match: 18. Germline V gene data show CDR1 as SGHAT and CDR2 as FQNNGV. Amplification used 60 Vbeta primers and 13 Jbeta primers. The authors' processing: Later reanalysis found 80 million or so unique TCR beta chains, 10 million to 14 million of them shared. The protocol was immunoSEQ multiplex PCR, while the TCRdb copy is restricted to in-frame clones and leaves out a portion. V and J calls and clone size are copied from that table; D and trimming were computed from the DNA. The table records around 190,000 clones, roughly 87% of them present only once.

The chain joins TRBV11-2 to TRBJ2-5; TRBD1 agrees at 8 bases. Sequencing was carried out using PBMCs. This TCR was sampled from a woman in her 50s in good health and CMV-seronegative. Here the CDR3 reads CASSLDPKILSDRVKETQYF. The DNA for the CDR3 is TGTGCCAGCAGCTTAGATCCCAAGATCCTTTCGGACAGGGTTAAAGAGACCCAGTACTTC.